This TCR beta chain is drawn from a study of identifying expanded T cells in peripheral blood. This clone was seen only once. Sequencing was performed with immunoSEQ multiplex PCR; in TCRdb, only in-frame clones are kept and a portion is missing. The table has 50,000 to 75,000 clones, about four fifths seen once. CDR3 size: 13 residues. Germline V gene data show CDR1 as MNHNS and CDR2 as SASEGT. V shed 7 bases and J 6 bases; nucleotides not matched to a gene: 6. The genes are TRBV6-1 and TRBJ2-7; 10 bases line up with TRBD2. Sequencing used blood. The clonotype originates from a person aged 18-70 years in good health. In DNA, the CDR3 is TGTGCCAGCACCGGGACTAGCGTGAGCGAGCAGTACGTC. The encoded protein is CASTGTSVSEQYV.